The TCR beta chain under discussion was sequenced for a study of cytomegalovirus exposure and HLA in healthy donors. The PCR made use of 60 Vbeta and 13 Jbeta primers. Produced via immunoSEQ multiplex PCR; TCRdb's table is partial and in-frame only. The table lists about 230,000 clones, around 80% of them singletons. About this clone: Its antigen is not identified.

The study, taken as a whole, reports: One variant, a missense change in DCLRE1C, was linked in a later analysis to TCR beta V- and J-gene trimming. Being productive about 87% or about 30% of the time was typical of most TCR beta V segments in an earlier analysis.

Germline V gene data show CDR1 as SGHTA and CDR2 as FQGNSA. This CDR3 region has 11 residues. V was pared by 5 bases and J by 2 bases, with 4 bases between. The source is a boy aged 5-17 years in good health and CMV-seronegative. V and J are TRBV7-2 and TRBJ2-7, with no clear D. Sequencing was carried out using PBMCs. CDR3 nucleotides: TGTGCCAGCAGCCACACCTACGAGCAGTACTTC. Translation gives CASSHTYEQYF.